This T cell receptor beta chain was retrieved from a study of cytotoxic CD8 clonotypes in ibrutinib-treated CLL. Study-level results: Before falling back toward baseline at progression, clonality had risen at the time of ibrutinib response.

CDR1 is SGHAT, CDR2 FQNNGV, per germline. Trimming shortened V by 5 bases and J by 5 bases, and 15 bases separated the two germline ends. CDR3 size: 14 residues. TCRdb's table, derived via immunoSEQ multiplex PCR, lists solely in-frame clones and lacks some. The sample includes under 300,000 clones, roughly 76% of them seen just once. About this clone itself: The antigen is undetermined.

The sequence was collected from a human donor with chronic lymphocytic leukemia. The chain employs TRBV11-2 and TRBJ1-1, with D possibly being TRBD1 (5 bases). The sequences come from PBMCs, collected at disease progression, from a patient treated with ibrutinib. The DNA of the CDR3 is TGTGCCAGCAGCCCCCGAGCAGGGCGGACTGAAGCTTTCTTT. As protein: CASSPRAGRTEAFF.